A selection of T cell receptor beta chains follows, all from one sample in a study of T cell responses to AZD1222 COVID-19 vaccine. Sequencing was performed with immunoSEQ multiplex PCR; in TCRdb, only in-frame clones are kept and a portion is missing. Of under 140,000 clones in the sample, 85% to 95% were seen once. The sequenced sample was peripheral blood, obtained on day 0 of AZD1222 vaccination. The receptors originated from an adult in good health. Both conserved end residues are part of each CDR3. The order of the fields is clone size, J gene, V gene, D gene, CDR3 DNA, CDR3 protein. A D gene is named only where the DNA matches it firmly. Some rows have no size entry. The others give once, few or many, or a class for an expanded clone.

NA	TRBJ1-2	TRBV2	NA	TGTGCCAGCACTAGGGAAGGGAAGGGCTATGGCTACACCTTC	CASTREGKGYGYTF
NA	TRBJ2-1	TRBV28	TRBD2	TGTGCCACCGAGCGGGGGGGCCTCAATGAGCAGTTCTTC	CATERGGLNEQFF
NA	TRBJ2-1	TRBV7-9	TRBD2	TGTGCCAGCCTCATAGCGGGGAGGGATGAGCAGTTCTTC	CASLIAGRDEQFF
NA	TRBJ2-5	TRBV6-4	NA	TGTGCCAGCAGTGCGGCGGTAATAGAGACCCAGTACTTC	CASSAAVIETQYF
NA	TRBJ2-7	TRBV28	NA	TGTGCCAGCCGTGGGGGCAGCTACGAGCAGTACTTC	CASRGGSYEQYF
NA	TRBJ2-4	TRBV2	NA	TGTGCCAGCAGTGAATCCCAGCGGACCAAAAACATTCAGTACTTC	CASSESQRTKNIQYF
NA	TRBJ2-7	TRBV2	NA	TGTGCCAGCGGAAGACAGCGCGACTACGAGCAGTACTTC	CASGRQRDYEQYF
NA	TRBJ2-3	TRBV30	TRBD2	TGTGCCTGGAGTGTAGAAGGGAGGGCGCAGTATTTT	CAWSVEGRAQYF
NA	TRBJ2-1	TRBV5-6	TRBD2	TGTGCCAGCAGATGGCGGGGGGCTGGAAATGAGCAGTTCTTC	CASRWRGAGNEQFF
NA	TRBJ1-3	TRBV13	NA	TGTGCCAGCAGTTACGGTTTGTCTGGAAACACCATATATTTT	CASSYGLSGNTIYF
NA	TRBJ2-5	TRBV7-3	NA	TGTGCCAGCAGCTTAGCGGGGGCCAGGGAGACCCAGTACTTC	CASSLAGARETQYF
once	TRBJ2-1	TRBV4-2	TRBD2	TGTGCCAGCAGCCAACCCGAAGCGGGCGGGGGCAATGAGCAGTTCTTC	CASSQPEAGGGNEQFF
once	TRBJ1-2	TRBV30	TRBD1	TGTGCCTGGAGTAGGGGACAGGGTCTTTTCGGCTACACCTTC	CAWSRGQGLFGYTF
NA	TRBJ2-1	TRBV24-1	NA	TGTGCCACCAGTGAGCCTGTGGGGACACTGAACTCCTACAATGAGCAGTTCTTC	CATSEPVGTLNSYNEQFF
once	TRBJ2-3	TRBV20-1	NA	TGCAGTGCTAGTTCGGCGGAAGAGGAAGATACGCAGTATTTT	CSASSAEEEDTQYF
once	TRBJ1-4	TRBV19	NA	TGTGCCAGCTCAGAGCAAAAGAATGAAAAACTGTTTTTT	CASSEQKNEKLFF
NA	TRBJ2-1	TRBV29-1	TRBD2	TGCAGCGGATCTAGCGGGGCGAGCTCCTACAATGAGCAGTTCTTC	CSGSSGASSYNEQFF
NA	TRBJ2-1	TRBV9	NA	TGTGCCAGCAGCGCGACCGGGAGTAACAATGAGCAGTTCTTC	CASSATGSNNEQFF
NA	TRBJ2-7	TRBV5-6	NA	TGTGCCAGCACGAGCGGCTACGAGCAGTACTTC	CASTSGYEQYF
NA	TRBJ2-5	TRBV6-5	TRBD2	TGTGCCAGCACCAAACCAAGCGGGGGGAGAGAGACCCAGTACTTC	CASTKPSGGRETQYF
NA	TRBJ2-7	TRBV19	NA	TGTGCCAGTAGTATTCAGTACTCCTACGAGCAGTACTTC	CASSIQYSYEQYF
NA	TRBJ1-1	TRBV5-1	TRBD1	TGCGCCAGCAGCTTGGGGGACAGGGGGCATCAGACTGAAGCTTTCTTT	CASSLGDRGHQTEAFF
NA	TRBJ2-1	TRBV7-9	TRBD2	TGTGCCAGCAGCGGGACTAGCGGGGGGGAGAGAGCCTACAATGAGCAGTTCTTC	CASSGTSGGERAYNEQFF
once	TRBJ1-6	TRBV3-1/TRBV3-2	TRBD1	TGTGCCAGCAGCCAAAGGAGGGCCGGGACAGGGAATTCACCCCTCCACTTT	CASSQRRAGTGNSPLHF
NA	TRBJ2-7	TRBV7-8	NA	TGTGCCAGCAGCTTAAAAGGGAAGCCCTACGAGCAGTACTTC	CASSLKGKPYEQYF
NA	TRBJ2-5	TRBV5-1	TRBD1	TGCGCCAGCAGCTTTCGGACAGGGGTGGAGACCCAGTACTTC	CASSFRTGVETQYF
NA	TRBJ2-7	TRBV3-1/TRBV3-2	NA	TGTGCCAGCAGCCAAGAAACTACCCTCTACGAGCAGTACTTC	CASSQETTLYEQYF
NA	TRBJ1-5	TRBV28	TRBD1	TGTGCCAGCAGACTACCCGGACAGGGCAATCAGCCCCAGCATTTT	CASRLPGQGNQPQHF
NA	TRBJ1-1	TRBV5-1	NA	TGCGCCAGCAGCTTGGTGGGGGATGAAGCTTTCTTT	CASSLVGDEAFF
NA	TRBJ2-1	TRBV5-1	TRBD1	TGCGCCAGCGCCCGGGACAGGGGGCGGGATGAGCAGTTCTTC	CASARDRGRDEQFF
NA	TRBJ2-5	TRBV7-9	NA	TGTGCCAGCAGCTTTGTGGCTATGGGAGAGACCCAGTACTTC	CASSFVAMGETQYF
NA	TRBJ1-2	TRBV10-1	NA	TGCGCCAGCAGTGAGTCGGTGTTTGGTGGCTACACCTTC	CASSESVFGGYTF
NA	TRBJ1-5	TRBV3-1/TRBV3-2	NA	TGTGCCAGCAGCCCGCAGCATAGCAATCAGCCCCAGCATTTT	CASSPQHSNQPQHF
NA	TRBJ2-3	TRBV20-1	NA	TGCAGTGCTGTCGATCGGGATACGCAGTATTTT	CSAVDRDTQYF
NA	TRBJ1-4	TRBV28	NA	TGTGCCAGCAGTCCCCTGAAGAAGGGGGGCGGGGCGGGGAATGAAAAACTGTTTTTT	CASSPLKKGGGAGNEKLFF
NA	TRBJ1-5	TRBV12-3/TRBV12-4	NA	TGTGCCAGCAGTTTCGGAGTCCGTCAGCCCCAGCATTTT	CASSFGVRQPQHF
NA	TRBJ1-5	TRBV7-8	NA	TGTGCCAGCACCGATTCGGGGGCCCAGACTCAGCCCCAGCATTTT	CASTDSGAQTQPQHF
NA	TRBJ2-7	TRBV12-3/TRBV12-4	NA	TGTGCCAGCAGTTTTTTAGGCGAGCAGTACTTC	CASSFLGEQYF
NA	TRBJ2-1	TRBV12-5	NA	TGTGCTAGTGGTTTGGGCCGTGGCCTAGACAATGAGCAGTTCTTC	CASGLGRGLDNEQFF
NA	TRBJ1-1	TRBV28	TRBD1	TGTGCCAGCAGTTCCTCCGGGACAGGGGCTGTTGAAGCTTTCTTT	CASSSSGTGAVEAFF
NA	TRBJ2-1	TRBV14	TRBD1	TGTGCCAGCAGCCAGGACAGGGGAGCATACAATGAGCAGTTCTTC	CASSQDRGAYNEQFF
NA	TRBJ1-1	TRBV14	NA	TGTGCCAGCAGCCAAGATCTGAGTATGAACACTGAAGCTTTCTTT	CASSQDLSMNTEAFF
NA	TRBJ1-5	TRBV5-6	TRBD1	TGTGCCAGCAGCTTACGCGGGACAGTCAATCAGCCCCAGCATTTT	CASSLRGTVNQPQHF
NA	TRBJ1-2	TRBV18	NA	TGTGCCAGCGCATCCGGGCGTACTAACTATGGCTACACCTTC	CASASGRTNYGYTF
NA	TRBJ1-4	TRBV2	NA	TGTGCCAGCAGTGAAGAGTTCGTAGGGGGGACGCGGGCGTCAGGAAAACTGTTTTTT	CASSEEFVGGTRASGKLFF
NA	TRBJ2-1	TRBV19	NA	TGTGCCAGTAGTATTTCGCGAGGGCAGGGTGAGCAGTTCTTC	CASSISRGQGEQFF
NA	TRBJ1-1	TRBV19	TRBD1	TGTGCCAGTATCCTAGGCGCAGGGGGCGAAGCTTTCTTT	CASILGAGGEAFF
NA	TRBJ1-1	TRBV6-5	TRBD1	TGTGCCAGCAGCCCGGACAGGGGGAACACTGAAGCTTTCTTT	CASSPDRGNTEAFF
NA	TRBJ1-1	TRBV6-5	TRBD1	TGTGCCAGCAGTTCGACAGGGAGGAATGAAGCTTTCTTT	CASSSTGRNEAFF
NA	TRBJ2-7	TRBV27	NA	TGTGCCAGCCGGGACTTCTCCTACGAGCAGTACTTC	CASRDFSYEQYF
once	TRBJ1-1	TRBV11-2	NA	TGTGCCAGCAGCCCAGGGGCGCAGAGCGCTGAAGCTTTCTTT	CASSPGAQSAEAFF
NA	TRBJ1-6	TRBV7-6	NA	TGTGCCAGCAGCTTAGCCGGGACGGGTAATTCACCCCTCCACTTT	CASSLAGTGNSPLHF
NA	TRBJ2-2	TRBV19	NA	TGTGCCAGTAGTATAGCACTCGCCGCGGGGGAGCTGTTTTTT	CASSIALAAGELFF
NA	TRBJ1-1	TRBV10-3	NA	TGTGCAACAAGCGGGGGGAATAGATTGAAGAACACTGAAGCTTTCTTT	CATSGGNRLKNTEAFF
NA	TRBJ2-1	TRBV2	NA	TGTGCCAGCTCGGGGAAAACGGGACATGAGCAGTTCTTC	CASSGKTGHEQFF
once	TRBJ1-2	TRBV29-1	TRBD1	TGCAGCGGTGGGACAGGGGGCAACTATGGCTACACCTTC	CSGGTGGNYGYTF
NA	TRBJ2-1	TRBV5-4	TRBD1	TGTGCCAGCAGCTCCCGGGACAGGGGGCGGAATGAGCAGTTCTTC	CASSSRDRGRNEQFF
NA	TRBJ2-2	TRBV19	TRBD1	TGTGCCAGTAGTAACCAGGGGGCGAACGGGGAGCTGTTTTTT	CASSNQGANGELFF
NA	TRBJ1-1	TRBV30	NA	TGTGCCTGGAGCGAGACAGGGAACACTGAAGCTTTCTTT	CAWSETGNTEAFF
NA	TRBJ2-6	TRBV19	NA	TGTGCCAGTAGTATAGACGGGGCAGGGAGCTCTGGGGCCAACGTCCTGACTTTC	CASSIDGAGSSGANVLTF